These T cell receptor beta chains were read from a single sample in a study of breast tumors, draining lymph nodes, adjacent tissues. TCRdb recomputed calls from the multiplex PCR reads with MiXCR, one row per CDR3 protein. The sample records around 300,000 distinct CDR3 sequences, around 30% being singletons. Sequencing was carried out using axillary lymph node tissue. All receptors derive from a female donor with breast cancer. Some clones in this sample may be carry-over from other donors' samples. CDR3s include the opening cysteine and the closing phenylalanine or tryptophan. D genes are given only for firm matches. Rows give clone size only sometimes, using once, few, many, or a class for an expanded clone.

d_gene	abundance	v_gene	j_gene	CDR3aa	CDR3nt
TRBD1	many	TRBV20-1	TRBJ2-1	CSATPGQGRDNEQFF	TGCAGTGCTACACCGGGACAGGGGAGGGACAATGAGCAGTTCTTC
-	-	TRBV5-6	TRBJ2-2	CASSPAWGNTGELSW	TGTGCCAGCAGCCCGGCGTGGGGGAACACCGGGGAGCTGTCTTGG
TRBD1	once	TRBV28	TRBJ1-5	CASNLRDRDNQPQHF	TGTGCCAGCAACCTCCGGGACAGGGATAATCAGCCCCAGCATTTT
-	few	TRBV6-1	TRBJ2-7	CASSAVGGSYEQYF	TGTGCCAGCAGCGCCGTGGGGGGCTCCTACGAGCAGTACTTC
-	many	TRBV5-1	TRBJ2-1	CASTRELPGDEQFF	TGCGCCAGCACACGAGAATTACCAGGGGATGAGCAGTTCTTC
-	-	TRBV12-3/TRBV12-4	TRBJ2-7	CASGGQYYEQYF	TGTGCCAGCGGTGGACAATACTACGAGCAGTACTTC
-	medium-sized	TRBV15	TRBJ1-2	CATSRGGGLELYGYTF	TGTGCCACCAGCAGAGGGGGAGGGTTGGAGCTCTATGGCTACACCTTC
-	many	TRBV5-1	TRBJ1-3	CATSHGDSGNTIYF	TGCGCCACTTCACACGGGGACTCTGGAAACACCATATATTTT
TRBD2	many	TRBV5-1	TRBJ2-1	CASSLETSGINEQFF	TGCGCCAGCAGCCTTGAGACTAGCGGGATCAATGAGCAGTTCTTC
TRBD2	many	TRBV7-2	TRBJ2-7	CASSTLAGGPYEQYF	TGTGCCAGCAGCACCCTAGCGGGAGGGCCCTACGAGCAGTACTTC
-	many	TRBV5-1	TRBJ2-1	CASSPWGVNEQFF	TGCGCCAGCAGCCCCTGGGGGGTAAATGAGCAGTTCTTC
-	many	TRBV4-2	TRBJ1-2	CASRQQGRYGYTF	TGTGCCAGCAGACAACAGGGTCGGTATGGCTACACCTTC
-	-	TRBV29-1	TRBJ2-3	CSVEDLGTPTDTQYF	TGCAGCGTTGAAGATCTGGGGACTCCCACAGATACGCAGTATTTT
-	many	TRBV14	TRBJ2-6	CASSQDLGDSGATVLTF	TGTGCCAGCAGCCAAGATCTCGGGGACTCTGGGGCCACCGTCCTGACTTTC
-	-	TRBV25-1	TRBJ2-5	CASSFYICGKRSQETQYF	-
TRBD2	many	TRBV2	TRBJ2-1	CASKGTSGSQNEQFF	TGTGCCAGCAAAGGAACTAGCGGGAGTCAGAATGAGCAGTTCTTC
-	-	TRBV15	TRBJ1-5	CATSIVGGRETQHF	TGTGCCACCAGCATTGTGGGGGGGCGGGAGACCCAGCATTTT
TRBD1	many	TRBV7-6	TRBJ2-1	CASSLVQGVGEQFF	TGTGCCAGCAGCTTAGTACAGGGGGTCGGTGAGCAGTTCTTC
-	many	TRBV16	TRBJ1-2	CASSQFEDYGYTF	TGTGCCAGCAGCCAATTTGAAGACTATGGCTACACCTTC
-	few	TRBV4-2	TRBJ2-4	CASSQLADKTIQYF	TGTGCCAGCAGCCAATTAGCTGACAAAACCATTCAGTACTTC
-	many	TRBV29-1	TRBJ2-5	CSASTRAEETQYF	TGCAGCGCCTCAACGCGGGCGGAAGAGACCCAGTACTTC
-	many	TRBV6-5	TRBJ2-7	CASSYYGSGPIYEQYF	TGTGCCAGCAGTTACTATGGCTCGGGACCGATCTACGAGCAGTACTTC
-	-	TRBV7-2	TRBJ1-5	CASSLRGAEQPQHF	TGTGCCAGCAGCTTAAGGGGGGCAGAGCAGCCCCAGCATTTT
TRBD2	many	TRBV3-1	TRBJ2-5	CASSQELAEETQYF	TGTGCCAGCAGCCAAGAGCTAGCGGAAGAGACCCAGTACTTC
TRBD1	many	TRBV20-1	TRBJ2-7	CSARDVGTEVYEQYF	TGCAGTGCTAGAGATGTGGGGACAGAGGTCTACGAGCAGTACTTC
-	many	TRBV5-1	TRBJ2-1	CASSLASAYNEQFF	TGCGCCAGCAGCTTGGCTAGCGCCTACAATGAGCAGTTCTTC
TRBD1	many	TRBV6-5	TRBJ1-2	CASRSTLRGHGYTF	TGTGCCAGCAGATCCACGCTCAGGGGGCATGGCTACACCTTC
TRBD2	many	TRBV19	TRBJ2-1	CASRSTGTSGHEQFF	TGTGCCAGTAGGTCAACCGGGACTAGCGGACATGAGCAGTTCTTC
-	many	TRBV10-3	TRBJ2-1	CAIAERGSNEQFF	TGTGCCATCGCCGAGAGGGGGTCAAATGAGCAGTTCTTC
-	many	TRBV29-1	TRBJ2-7	CSVGGLTVYEQYF	TGCAGCGTTGGAGGCCTTACCGTCTACGAGCAGTACTTC
TRBD2	-	TRBV20-1	TRBJ2-1	CSARDGRGFAGGEPYNEQFF	TGCAGTGCTAGAGATGGCCGAGGGTTTGCCGGGGGGGAACCCTACAATGAGCAGTTCTTC
TRBD1	once	TRBV25-1	TRBJ1-6	CAQPGDRGRNSPLHF	TGTGCTCAACCAGGGGACAGGGGTCGTAATTCACCCCTCCACTTT
TRBD2	many	TRBV5-1	TRBJ2-1	CASSLGGTSGTSYNEQFF	TGCGCCAGCAGCTTGGGTGGGACTAGCGGGACCTCCTACAATGAGCAGTTCTTC
-	few	TRBV12-3/TRBV12-4	TRBJ2-2	CASSSHLGGRENTGELFF	TGTGCCAGCAGTTCCCATCTAGGTGGCCGAGAAAACACCGGGGAGCTGTTTTTT
TRBD1	many	TRBV20-1	TRBJ2-7	CSARDARTGLSYEQYF	TGCAGTGCTAGAGATGCCCGGACAGGTTTATCCTACGAGCAGTACTTC
-	-	TRBV10-3	TRBJ2-2	CAISVVADAGELFF	TGTGCCATCAGTGTTGTAGCCGACGCCGGGGAGCTGTTTTTT
-	many	TRBV12-3/TRBV12-4	TRBJ1-2	CASSFGGGDGYTF	TGTGCCAGCAGTTTCGGGGGCGGGGATGGCTACACCTTC
TRBD1	many	TRBV20-1	TRBJ2-3	CSARVGTGVADTQYF	TGCAGTGCTAGAGTAGGGACAGGGGTCGCAGATACGCAGTATTTT
-	many	TRBV7-7	TRBJ2-5	CASSPEGGVGETQYF	TGTGCTAGCAGCCCCGAAGGGGGGGTGGGAGAGACCCAGTACTTC
-	many	TRBV6-5	TRBJ1-5	CASSYSVEGNQPQHF	TGTGCCAGCAGTTACTCGGTGGAAGGCAATCAGCCCCAGCATTTT
-	-	TRBV20-1	TRBJ1-2	CSARVHGGAGGYTF	TGCAGTGCTAGAGTCCACGGGGGGGCGGGTGGCTACACCTTC
-	many	TRBV12-3/TRBV12-4	TRBJ2-5	CASKTQRYQETQYF	TGTGCCAGCAAAACCCAGCGGTACCAAGAGACCCAGTACTTC
-	many	TRBV12-5	TRBJ1-5	CASARAFSNQPQHF	TGTGCTAGTGCCCGGGCCTTTAGCAATCAGCCCCAGCATTTT
TRBD2	-	TRBV12-3/TRBV12-4	TRBJ2-7	CASGFEGGDGSYEQYF	TGTGCCAGCGGCTTCGAGGGAGGGGACGGATCGTACGAGCAGTACTTC
TRBD2	many	TRBV9	TRBJ2-3	CASSVGVAGTDTQYF	TGTGCCAGCAGCGTAGGGGTAGCGGGGACAGATACGCAGTATTTT
-	many	TRBV5-1	TRBJ1-3	CASSLNRAGGNTIYF	TGCGCCAGCAGCTTGAATCGGGCAGGGGGAAACACCATATATTTT
-	many	TRBV20-1	TRBJ2-7	CSAHGTPYEQYF	TGCAGTGCTCACGGGACACCTTACGAGCAGTACTTC
TRBD1	few	TRBV5-4	TRBJ2-5	CASGLTDRVQETQYF	TGTGCCAGCGGGCTTACAGACAGGGTTCAGGAGACCCAGTACTTC
-	many	TRBV20-1	TRBJ2-1	CSATSWAGNSYNEQFF	TGCAGTGCTACTTCGTGGGCTGGAAATTCCTACAATGAGCAGTTCTTC
-	many	TRBV7-3	TRBJ2-1	CASSLNTASYNEQFF	TGTGCCAGCAGCTTAAATACTGCCTCCTACAATGAGCAGTTCTTC
TRBD2	many	TRBV9	TRBJ2-3	CASSVDFSGRTTDTQYF	TGTGCCAGCAGCGTAGACTTTAGCGGGAGGACTACAGATACGCAGTATTTT
TRBD1	-	TRBV5-4	TRBJ1-2	CASSPQGASGGYTF	TGTGCCAGCAGCCCACAGGGGGCGTCGGGTGGCTACACCTTC
TRBD1	-	TRBV18	TRBJ1-1	CASSPPGQGAKAFF	TGTGCCAGCTCACCACCGGGGCAGGGGGCAAAGGCTTTCTTT